This T cell receptor beta chain emerged from a study of identical twins. Looked up from germline, CDR1 is SGHAT and CDR2 is FQNNGV. CDR3 length equals 16 residues. J was trimmed by 1 base and V by 3 bases; bases with no gene match: 8. TCRdb used MiXCR to reprocess the 5' RACE reads, holding one entry per CDR3 protein. This table holds 500,000 to 550,000 distinct CDR3 sequences, approximately 22% found once. With regard to this clonotype: The antigen is undetermined.

Study-level results: A partial confounding effect on zero-insertion analyses could come from invariant MAIT and iNKT cells. The more abundant beta clonotypes in cord blood had fewer insertions, and memory repertoires did not show this. Sequences that were beta out-of-frame showed weaker excess twin sharing.

These records were also assigned to another study, of T cells expressing NK-cell markers.

The V call is TRBV11-2, the J call TRBJ2-7; 8 bases fit TRBD2. The material sequenced was CD4+ T cells sorted from blood. The clonotype originates from a woman aged 18-29 years in good health. DNA for the CDR3: TGTGCCAGCAGCTTCGGGCTAGCGGGCCGATCCTACGAGCAGTACTTC. Residues: CASSFGLAGRSYEQYF. Filled out from reference TRBV11-2 and TRBJ2-7, the complete variable domain reads EAGVAQSPRYKIIEKRQSVAFWCNPISGHATLYWYQQILGQGPKLLIQFQNNGVVDDSQLPKDRFSAERLKGVDSTLKIQPAKLEDSAVYLCASSFGLAGRSYEQYFGPGTRLTVT.